This T cell receptor beta chain was captured in a study of blood T cell repertoires in COVID-19. Germline loops: CDR1 MNHNY, CDR2 SVGAGI (reference sequence). Trimming took off 5 bases at V and 11 bases at J, with 18 bases between the two ends. The CDR3 contains 13 residues. Measured with immunoSEQ multiplex PCR; TCRdb has only the in-frame clones, and not every one. The table shows about 130,000 clones, with around 86% occurring only once. The material sequenced was peripheral blood. This chain links TRBV6-6 with TRBJ1-1; D is undetermined. This clonotype was obtained from a man at least 80 years old with active or convalescent COVID-19. CDR3 region: CASSPAPRHGAFF. The CDR3 DNA reads TGTGCCAGCAGTCCCGCCCCTCGACACGGCGCTTTCTTT.